A selection of T cell receptor beta chains follows, all from one sample in a study of blood T cell repertoires in COVID-19. Only in-frame clones appear in the TCRdb table, and some are missing; sequencing was by immunoSEQ multiplex PCR. The sample holds about 160,000 clones, around nine tenths seen once. The sequenced material came from peripheral blood. These receptors were collected from a man aged 55 to 70 with COVID-19, enrolled during active disease. Both conserved end residues are part of each CDR3. The D gene is left open where the match is weak. Size is stated for part of the rows, as once, few or many counts, or as a class when the clone is expanded.

TRBV7-2,TRBJ1-1,TRBD1,.,CASSPTGGKSTEAFF,TGTGCCAGCAGCCCAACAGGGGGGAAGAGCACTGAAGCTTTCTTT
TRBV7-2,TRBJ1-5,TRBD1,.,CASSRGLSNQPQHF,TGTGCCAGCAGCAGGGGGCTTAGCAATCAGCCCCAGCATTTT
TRBV7-9,TRBJ2-1,TRBD1,.,CASSETGVNEQFF,TGTGCCAGCAGCGAGACAGGGGTCAATGAGCAGTTCTTC
TRBV19,TRBJ1-2,TRBD1,.,CASSIAQGARLSANYGYTF,TGTGCCAGTAGTATAGCCCAGGGGGCGCGACTCTCGGCAAACTATGGCTACACCTTC
TRBV19,TRBJ1-1,.,once,CASSIPGWNTEAFF,TGTGCCAGTAGTATCCCAGGATGGAACACTGAAGCTTTCTTT
TRBV7-2,TRBJ2-1,.,once,CASSFKRTHNEQFF,TGTGCCAGCAGCTTTAAGCGGACCCACAATGAGCAGTTCTTC
TRBV6-5,TRBJ2-3,.,.,CASSQDSGTDTQYF,TGTGCCAGCAGCCAAGACTCCGGAACAGATACGCAGTATTTT
TRBV5-6,TRBJ1-6,.,.,CASSLELAGSPLHF,TGTGCCAGCAGCTTAGAGTTAGCGGGGTCACCCCTCCACTTT
TRBV24-1,TRBJ1-1,.,.,CATSASWGGAITEAFF,TGTGCCACCAGTGCCTCTTGGGGGGGGGCGATAACTGAAGCTTTCTTT
TRBV7-2,TRBJ2-7,.,.,CASSLSSTYEQYF,TGTGCCAGCAGCTTATCCAGTACCTACGAGCAGTACTTC
TRBV28,TRBJ1-4,.,.,CASRQRNEKLFF,TGTGCCAGCAGACAGAGAAATGAAAAACTGTTTTTT
TRBV25-1,TRBJ2-5,.,.,CASSAGTSHFETQYF,TGTGCCAGCAGTGCCGGGACTTCTCATTTTGAGACCCAGTACTTC
TRBV29-1,TRBJ2-7,TRBD1,.,CSVRWDRDGEQYF,TGCAGCGTTCGATGGGACAGGGACGGCGAGCAGTACTTC
TRBV15,TRBJ1-2,TRBD1,.,CATSIGQGAEYGYTF,TGTGCCACCAGCATTGGGCAGGGGGCGGAATATGGCTACACCTTC
TRBV18,TRBJ1-2,TRBD1,.,CASSPTGDGYGYTF,TGTGCCAGCTCACCGACAGGGGACGGATATGGCTACACCTTC
TRBV9,TRBJ2-5,.,.,CASSRGGTEETQYF,TGTGCCAGCAGCAGAGGGGGAACCGAGGAGACCCAGTACTTC
TRBV4-3,TRBJ1-4,TRBD1,.,CASSQTGTGDEKLFF,TGCGCCAGCAGCCAGACCGGGACAGGGGATGAAAAACTGTTTTTT
TRBV4-3,TRBJ1-2,TRBD1,.,CASSQEFADRGRGGYTF,TGCGCCAGCAGCCAAGAATTTGCAGACAGGGGGCGCGGGGGCTACACCTTC
TRBV10-3,TRBJ1-6,.,.,CAISDPRGGDNSPLHF,TGTGCCATCAGTGACCCCCGGGGGGGTGATAATTCACCCCTCCACTTT
TRBV13,TRBJ1-1,TRBD1,.,CASSSDRGWHTEAFF,TGTGCCAGCAGCTCGGACAGGGGGTGGCACACTGAAGCTTTCTTT
TRBV6-5,TRBJ2-7,TRBD1,.,CASRGAGTGVYEQYF,TGTGCCAGCAGAGGCGCCGGGACAGGGGTCTACGAGCAGTACTTC
TRBV2,TRBJ2-5,TRBD1,.,CASGEGGPETQYF,TGTGCCAGCGGCGAAGGGGGCCCAGAGACCCAGTACTTC
TRBV7-9,TRBJ1-1,TRBD1,.,CASSTGTGGNTEAFF,TGTGCCAGCAGCACGGGGACAGGGGGGAACACTGAAGCTTTCTTT
TRBV12-3/TRBV12-4,TRBJ2-5,.,.,CASSLGSEALKYF,TGTGCCAGCAGTTTGGGATCGGAGGCCCTGAAATACTTC
TRBV18,TRBJ2-5,TRBD2,.,CASSPQNGGETQYF,TGTGCCAGCTCACCACAAAACGGGGGGGAGACCCAGTACTTC
TRBV7-2,TRBJ2-1,.,.,CASSLTGNSYNEQFF,TGTGCCAGCAGTCTTACAGGGAACTCCTACAATGAGCAGTTCTTC
TRBV7-6,TRBJ1-4,TRBD1,.,CASTGTATIGEKLFF,TGTGCCAGCACCGGGACAGCGACTATAGGTGAAAAACTGTTTTTT
TRBV7-9,TRBJ2-1,.,.,CASNQNEQFF,TGTGCCAGCAACCAGAATGAGCAGTTCTTC
TRBV7-9,TRBJ2-5,TRBD1,once,CASSDGTDRNQYF,TGTGCCAGCAGCGACGGGACAGATCGTAACCAGTACTTC
TRBV5-5,TRBJ2-5,TRBD1,.,CASSPDRGGETQYF,TGTGCCAGCAGCCCGGACAGGGGGGGAGAGACCCAGTACTTC
TRBV7-3,TRBJ1-6,.,.,CASSPTLGSPLHF,TGTGCCAGCAGCCCCACCCTCGGGTCACCCCTCCACTTT
TRBV28,TRBJ1-1,.,.,CATSLYTEAFF,TGTGCCACCTCGTTATATACTGAAGCTTTCTTT
TRBV27,TRBJ1-2,TRBD1,.,CASRPTGKANYGYTF,TGTGCCAGCAGGCCGACAGGGAAAGCTAACTATGGCTACACCTTC
TRBV9,TRBJ1-2,.,.,CASSVSSAGLKSGYTF,TGTGCCAGCAGCGTCTCCTCCGCCGGTCTCAAAAGCGGCTACACCTTC
TRBV6-6,TRBJ1-2,TRBD1,few,CASSRTGQGLANYGYTF,TGTGCCAGCAGTCGAACGGGACAGGGCTTAGCTAACTATGGCTACACCTTC
TRBV29-1,TRBJ1-1,.,once,CSLIKTMEVGAFF,TGCAGCCTCATTAAGACTATGGAGGTTGGAGCTTTCTTT
TRBV14,TRBJ2-3,TRBD2,.,CASSQEGVRLAGGRTDTQYF,TGTGCCAGCAGCCAAGAAGGGGTAAGACTAGCGGGAGGACGCACAGATACGCAGTATTTT
TRBV29-1,TRBJ1-5,TRBD1,few,CSVWTGGGQPQHF,TGCAGCGTTTGGACAGGGGGTGGGCAGCCCCAGCATTTT
TRBV11-2,TRBJ2-1,.,.,CASSTLETREQFF,TGTGCCAGCAGCACACTAGAGACTAGGGAGCAGTTCTTC
TRBV25-1,TRBJ1-4,TRBD1,.,CASSTKGGGTNEKLFF,TGTGCCAGCAGTACTAAAGGGGGCGGAACTAATGAAAAACTGTTTTTT
TRBV7-6,TRBJ2-7,TRBD2,.,CASSLVASGGAYEQYF,TGTGCCAGCAGCTTAGTCGCTAGCGGGGGGGCGTACGAGCAGTACTTC
TRBV5-1,TRBJ1-4,TRBD1,.,CASSSGQINEKLFF,TGCGCCAGCAGCTCGGGACAGATTAATGAAAAACTGTTTTTT
TRBV21-1,TRBJ2-1,.,.,CASNPILGQRHNEQFF,TGTGCCAGCAACCCTATCCTTGGACAGCGGCACAATGAGCAGTTCTTC
TRBV25-1,TRBJ1-4,TRBD1,few,CASSEWQGATNEKLFF,TGTGCCAGCAGTGAATGGCAGGGGGCAACTAATGAAAAACTGTTTTTT
TRBV13,TRBJ2-1,TRBD1,.,CASSLGRGLNEQFF,TGTGCCAGCAGCTTGGGCAGGGGGTTGAATGAGCAGTTCTTC
TRBV18,TRBJ1-3,.,.,CASSPSDSAGNTIYF,TGTGCCAGCTCACCTTCCGACAGCGCTGGAAACACCATATATTTT
TRBV29-1,TRBJ2-5,.,.,CSVRQFQETQYF,TGCAGCGTGCGACAGTTCCAAGAGACCCAGTACTTC
TRBV24-1,TRBJ2-1,TRBD2,.,CATTMGGLGSDEQFF,TGTGCCACCACCATGGGAGGACTAGGGAGTGATGAGCAGTTCTTC
TRBV19,TRBJ1-4,TRBD1,.,CASSRNRDREKEANEKLFF,TGTGCCAGTAGTAGAAACCGGGACAGGGAAAAGGAGGCTAATGAAAAACTGTTTTTT
TRBV11-3,TRBJ1-1,.,.,CASSPRESTEAFF,TGTGCCAGCAGTCCCCGGGAATCCACTGAAGCTTTCTTT
TRBV9,TRBJ1-3,.,.,CASSANQGSAGNTIYF,TGTGCCAGCAGCGCCAATCAGGGGAGCGCTGGAAACACCATATATTTT
TRBV9,TRBJ1-6,TRBD1,.,CASNTGVNSPLHF,TGTGCCAGTAACACAGGGGTTAATTCACCCCTCCACTTT
TRBV19,TRBJ1-1,.,.,CASSTTVRLNTEAFF,TGTGCCAGTAGTACCACCGTGAGATTGAACACTGAAGCTTTCTTT